Reported below is one TCR beta chain. This clonotype was counted a few times. This receptor's antigen is unknown. Base qualities are not provided; no much larger clone lies one nucleotide away. The treatment or condition label corresponds to: roughly 10-day PBMC culture with coronavirus spike peptide pools or control peptides (ViraFEST assay). The study used the ViraFEST assay, which expanded antigen-specific T cells with peptide pools and then identified expanded clonotypes by TCR sequencing. Positive SARS-CoV-2 PCR tests in the convalescent patients dated from March to December 2020, before Alpha, Beta and Delta variants emerged in the United States. PBMCs were cultured at around 2 million per well in IMDM supplemented with 5% human AB serum and 9 to 10 IU/ml IL-2, with roughly 10 ug/ml peptide pools added. Half of the culture medium was replaced with fresh IL-2-containing medium on days 3 and 7. CD4+ T cells were isolated after around ten days of culture through negative selection using the EasySep CD4+ T cell isolation kit. PBMCs were separated from whole blood using Ficoll-Paque Plus gradient centrifugation and then either used fresh or cryopreserved at -140C. Culture conditions were generally each tested in triplicate wells.

CDR1 DFQATT and CDR2 SNEGSKA were looked up in the germline V gene (reference sequence). The CDR3 has 11 amino acids, counting the end cysteine and phenylalanine. Just the 33-base CDR3 DNA is kept, in frame starting at base 1. The sample comes from a study of vaccination and CD4 T cells after COVID-19 (dated by TCRdb to 2021 to 2024). Looking at the study overall: Every convalescent patient had a positive nasal swab PCR test for SARS-CoV-2, with mild disease in nine patients and severe disease in one. The convalescent cohort included six males and four females, with two Hispanic individuals, seven Caucasians, two Asians and one multiracial person. Each participant got two doses of either the Pfizer-BioNTech BNT162b2 vaccine (n=8) or the Moderna mRNA-1273 vaccine (n=2). Post-COVID blood samples from convalescent patients were collected a median of around 110 days after diagnosis, with a range of roughly 35 to 180 days. The time from the second vaccine dose to post-vaccine blood sampling had a median of roughly 72 days and ranged from roughly 12 to 241 days. Overlapping spike peptide pools from SARS-CoV-2 and from the common cold coronaviruses HCoV-NL63, HCoV-OC43 and HCoV-229E were used as culture stimuli. Control cultures used a CEFX viral epitope pool as positive control, an HIV-1 Nef peptide pool as negative control, or no peptide. In 10 COVID-19 convalescent patients and a handful of infection-naive healthy vaccine recipients, the spike-specific CD4+ TCR repertoire before mRNA vaccination was compared with the repertoire after mRNA vaccination.

Broader findings and caveats from the paper: Of the vaccine-specific clones found in convalescent patients, nearly all (304 of 307) were mono-reactive for SARS-CoV-2 spike instead of being cross-reactive with common cold coronaviruses. The study included relatively few convalescent patients and did not analyze early timepoints after natural infection. The median count of SARS-CoV-2-reactive clonotypes went up from approximately 20 after infection to approximately 40 after vaccination, although the change was not significant. Among convalescent patients, a median about 86% of the SARS-CoV-2-reactive clones seen after vaccination appeared only after vaccination, which suggests priming specific to the vaccine.

Libraries were prepared through PCR. DNA from cultured CD4+ T cells underwent TCR sequencing with the Oncomine TCR Beta short-read assay at the Johns Hopkins FTIC core. Genomic DNA was extracted from the cultured CD4+ T cells with the QIAamp micro DNA kit. Oncomine TCR Beta libraries made from cultured CD4+ T cells were pooled using unique dual indexes and sequenced on an Illumina iSeq 100. As for the authors' bioinformatics: Non-productive sequences were filtered out, and CDR3s that did not start with C, did not end with F or W, or were shorter than 7 amino acids were discarded. The MANAFEST web application identified antigen-specific clonotypes by comparing peptide-stimulated wells against reference wells and other culture wells. Positive clones required FDR below 0.05, an odds ratio above 5, and productive frequency above 0.1% in at least two of three replicate wells. Clonotypes that were significantly expanded in both SARS-CoV-2 spike wells and at least one common cold coronavirus spike condition were defined as cross-reactive. Using R version 3.6.1, CDR3 homology was evaluated through Levenshtein distances (stringdist) along with unrooted phylogenetic trees (ape). Using fastp trimming at Q25 and MiXCR clonotype assembly, TCRdb reanalyzed the public sequencing data and kept in-frame beta chains. When rows share a CDR3 protein, they turn into one entry using the most common DNA and genes. The V and J calls and clone size are TCRdb's, not the authors'. The sample table contains around 14,000 distinct CDR3 sequences; only one count was recorded for approximately 53% of them. The top ten clones comprise 9.5% to 15% of the sample.

The chain was built from TRBV20-1 and TRBJ2-1, with TRBD2 matching 11 junction bases. This clonotype was sampled from a human donor who had recovered from COVID-19. The specimen sequenced was CD4+ T cells from blood, cultured in vitro. In nucleotides, the sequence is TGCAGGACTAGCGGGAACAATGAGCAGTTCTTC. Its product reads: CRTSGNNEQFF.